Sequencing of this T cell receptor beta chain was carried out in a study of cytomegalovirus exposure and HLA in healthy donors. As concerns this clone: Its antigen is still unknown.

Germline V CDR1 and CDR2: MNHEY, SVGAGI. Unmatched junction bases numbered 6, after V lost 2 bases and J lost 2 bases. The length of the CDR3 is 16 residues. General study results and limits: The study labeled more than 150 TCR beta chains cytomegalovirus-associated. What was likely a sequencing artifact was a cluster of highly shared sequence variants.

The PCR was carried out with 60 Vbeta primers and 13 Jbeta primers. The table came from immunoSEQ multiplex PCR; TCRdb's copy has only in-frame clones and leaves some out. The data hold around 150,000 clones, with almost 80% observed a single time. Material for sequencing was PBMCs. The TCR sequence derives from a woman between 45 and 60 years old in good health and CMV-seropositive. This chain links TRBV6-5 with TRBJ2-7; TRBD1 matches at 10 bases. CDR3: CASSYGLGTGAYEQYF. CDR3 in DNA: TGTGCCAGCAGTTACGGGTTAGGGACAGGGGCCTACGAGCAGTACTTC.